These T cell receptor beta chains were read from a single sample in a study of spatial heterogeneity in lung cancer. TCRdb itself ran the 5' RACE reads through MiXCR, one entry per CDR3 protein. Among about 70,000 distinct CDR3 sequences listed, less than 9.5% were seen once. The sample in question was PBMCs, obtained at follow-up. The receptors derive from a female donor with early-stage non-small cell lung cancer. Each CDR3 is given with its conserved first and last residue. A D gene is named only where the DNA matches it firmly. For some rows the clone size is stated as once, few or many, or as a class when expanded; others skip it.

d_call clone_size j_call v_call cdr3_nt cdr3_aa
TRBD2 few TRBJ2-2 TRBV7-8 TGTGCCAGCAGCTTAAGGGCCCCACTAGCGGCACGGGTAAACACCGGGGAGCTGTTTTTT CASSLRAPLAARVNTGELFF
NA few TRBJ1-5 TRBV20-1 TGCAGTGCTAGGGGAGCAGGGGAACATCAGCCCCAGCATTTT CSARGAGEHQPQHF
NA few TRBJ2-1 TRBV28 TGTGCCAGCAGTGGGGCGGGAGAGGGGGATGAGCAGTTCTTC CASSGAGEGDEQFF
NA many TRBJ2-5 TRBV18 TGTGCCAGCTCACCACCGGTCGAGACCCAGTACTTC CASSPPVETQYF
TRBD1 many TRBJ1-5 TRBV6-2/TRBV6-3 TGTGCCAGCAGCACAGGGGTCCGGCGTCAGCCCCAGCATTTT CASSTGVRRQPQHF
NA many TRBJ2-3 TRBV20-1 TGCAGTGCTAGAAACTTTTCTTGGTACAGTGGCACAGATACGCAGTATTTT CSARNFSWYSGTDTQYF
TRBD1 many TRBJ2-2 TRBV18 TGTGCCAGCTCACCAAACGACAGGGGGACCTCGAACACCGGGGAGCTGTTTTTT CASSPNDRGTSNTGELFF
TRBD2 NA TRBJ2-1 TRBV12-3/TRBV12-4 TGTGCCAGCAGTTTAGCGGGGGGACTAGCGGGAGTAGGGAATGAGCAGTTCTTC CASSLAGGLAGVGNEQFF
TRBD1 NA TRBJ2-7 TRBV7-9 TGTGCCAGCAGCATTCATCCCGGGACAGGGGTCTACGAGCAGTACTTC CASSIHPGTGVYEQYF
NA many TRBJ1-1 TRBV7-9 TGTGCCAGCAGTCTTAGGGATGTTGGGGCAGCCCAAGCTTTCTTT CASSLRDVGAAQAFF
NA NA TRBJ1-2 TRBV20-1 TGCAGTGGTCGTTCGTCGACATTATATGGCTACACCTTC CSGRSSTLYGYTF
NA many TRBJ2-5 TRBV5-1 TGCGCCAGCAGCCTGGCGGGGTACCAAGAGACCCAGTACTTC CASSLAGYQETQYF
TRBD2 many TRBJ2-1 TRBV7-2 TGTGCCAGCAGTAAGACCGGGACTAGCGGTCTCAATGAGCAGTTCTTC CASSKTGTSGLNEQFF
NA many TRBJ2-5 TRBV3-1 TGTGCCAGCAGCCAAGCCCTCGAGGCGGACCAAGAGACCCAGTACTTC CASSQALEADQETQYF
NA few TRBJ2-7 TRBV6-5 TGTGCCAGCAGTCCCTCGTCGGCACGCTACGAGCAGTACTTC CASSPSSARYEQYF
TRBD2 NA TRBJ2-1 TRBV5-1 TGCGCCAGCAGCTTCCCCCTAGCGGGAGGGCTCCGCCCCTACAATGAGCAGTTCTTC CASSFPLAGGLRPYNEQFF
TRBD1 many TRBJ1-2 TRBV5-5 TGTGCCAGCCACTTCCCCGGGACAGCGGTTGGCTACACCTTC CASHFPGTAVGYTF
NA NA TRBJ1-6 TRBV20-1 TGCAGTGGGGGGTCAGGGGATCCTAATTCACCCCTCCACTTT CSGGSGDPNSPLHF
TRBD2 few TRBJ2-1 TRBV6-5 TGTGCCAGCAGTTTGCTAGCGGGTTACAATGAGCAGTTCTTC CASSLLAGYNEQFF
NA many TRBJ2-3 TRBV7-9 TGTGCCAGCGGAACGAAGAGCACAGATACGCAGTATTTT CASGTKSTDTQYF
NA many TRBJ2-5 TRBV25-1 TGTGCCAGCAGTGAATATCTAGTTAGTTCAGAGACCCAGTACTTC CASSEYLVSSETQYF
NA NA TRBJ1-2 TRBV15 TGTGCCACCAGCAGAGATCGCGTGGACTTATTTGGCTACACCTTC CATSRDRVDLFGYTF
NA many TRBJ2-1 TRBV5-1 TGCGCCAGCAGATTGGCGGCGGAGGATGAGCAGTTCTTC CASRLAAEDEQFF
NA many TRBJ2-5 TRBV28 TGTGCCAGCAGTTTATCCTATTCTCGAGAGACCCAGTACTTC CASSLSYSRETQYF
NA NA TRBJ2-7 TRBV20-1 TGCAGTGCTTCTTACGCTGACCGGGCCCTACGGGTCTCCGAGCAGTACTTC CSASYADRALRVSEQYF
NA many TRBJ2-2 TRBV7-7 TGTGCTAGCAGCCCTAGCCCCCTACAAGGACGTTTGAACTCGAACACCGGGGAGCTGTTTTTT CASSPSPLQGRLNSNTGELFF
NA many TRBJ2-2 TRBV7-9 TGTGCCAGTCCTACAGGGAGCACCGGGGAGCTGTTTTTT CASPTGSTGELFF
NA many TRBJ2-1 TRBV7-2 TGTGCCAGCAGCTTAGTGGCAGGGGACTACAATGAGCAGTTCTTC CASSLVAGDYNEQFF